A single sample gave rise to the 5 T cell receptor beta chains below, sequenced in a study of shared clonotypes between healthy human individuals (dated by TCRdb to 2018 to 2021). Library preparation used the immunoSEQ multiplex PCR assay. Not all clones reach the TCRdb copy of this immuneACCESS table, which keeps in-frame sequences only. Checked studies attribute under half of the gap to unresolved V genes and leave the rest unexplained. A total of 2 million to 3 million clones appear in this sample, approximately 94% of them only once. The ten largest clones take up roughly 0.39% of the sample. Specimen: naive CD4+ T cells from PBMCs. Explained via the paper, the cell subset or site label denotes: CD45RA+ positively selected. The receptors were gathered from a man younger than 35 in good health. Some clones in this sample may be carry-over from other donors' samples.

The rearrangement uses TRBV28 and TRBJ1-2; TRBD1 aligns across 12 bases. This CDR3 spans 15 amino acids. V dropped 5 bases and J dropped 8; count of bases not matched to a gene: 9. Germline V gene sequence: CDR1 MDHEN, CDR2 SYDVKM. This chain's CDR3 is CASSLGDRGQVGYTF. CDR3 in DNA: TGTGCCAGCAGTCTAGGGGACAGGGGGCAAGTAGGCTACACCTTC.

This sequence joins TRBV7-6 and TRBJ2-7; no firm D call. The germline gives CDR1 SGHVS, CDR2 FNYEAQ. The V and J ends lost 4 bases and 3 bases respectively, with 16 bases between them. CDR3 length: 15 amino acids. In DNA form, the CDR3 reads TGTGCCAGCAGCTCCCCGGGTAATGAGAGCTACGAGCAGTACTTC. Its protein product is CASSSPGNESYEQYF.

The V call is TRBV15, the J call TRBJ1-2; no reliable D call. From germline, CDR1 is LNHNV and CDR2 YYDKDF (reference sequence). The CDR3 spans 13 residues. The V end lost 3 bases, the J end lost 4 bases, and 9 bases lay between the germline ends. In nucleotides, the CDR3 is TGTGCCACCAGCAGCCGGGGTAGCTATGGCTACACCTTC. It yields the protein CATSSRGSYGYTF.

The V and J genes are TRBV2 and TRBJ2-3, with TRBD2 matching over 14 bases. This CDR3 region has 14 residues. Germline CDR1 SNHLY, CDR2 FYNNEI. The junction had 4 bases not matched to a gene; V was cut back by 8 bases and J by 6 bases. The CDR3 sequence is CASLGLAGADTQYF. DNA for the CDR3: TGTGCCAGCCTGGGACTAGCGGGAGCGGATACGCAGTATTTT.

DNA for the CDR3: TGTGCCAGCAGTCGACTTGGACAGTCTGGGGCCAACGTCCTGACTTTC. It encodes CASSRLGQSGANVLTF. The chain uses TRBV2 and TRBJ2-6; a weak D match, TRBD1 (6 bases). The CDR3 contains 16 residues. V lost 5 bases to trimming and J lost 1 base, with 12 bases between them. Germline V gives CDR1 SNHLY, CDR2 FYNNEI.